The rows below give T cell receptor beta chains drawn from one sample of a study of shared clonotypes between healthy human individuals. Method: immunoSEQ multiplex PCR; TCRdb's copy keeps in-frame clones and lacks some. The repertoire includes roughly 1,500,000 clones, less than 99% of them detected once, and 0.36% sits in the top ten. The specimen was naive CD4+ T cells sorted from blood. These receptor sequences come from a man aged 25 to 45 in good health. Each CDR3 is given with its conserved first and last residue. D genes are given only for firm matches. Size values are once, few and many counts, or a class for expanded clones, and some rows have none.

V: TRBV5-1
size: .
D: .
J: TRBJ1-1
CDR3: CASSVDGTEAFF
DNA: TGCGCCAGCAGCGTTGACGGCACTGAAGCTTTCTTT

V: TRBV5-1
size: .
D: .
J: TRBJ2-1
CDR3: CASSLRDSYNEQFF
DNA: TGCGCCAGCAGCTTGCGGGATTCCTACAATGAGCAGTTCTTC

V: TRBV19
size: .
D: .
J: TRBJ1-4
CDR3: CASSISRTLNEKLFF
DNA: TGTGCCAGTAGTATATCAAGGACATTAAATGAAAAACTGTTTTTT

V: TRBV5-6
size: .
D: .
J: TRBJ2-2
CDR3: CASSRFGRNTGELFF
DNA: TGTGCCAGCAGCAGGTTCGGGAGAAACACCGGGGAGCTGTTTTTT

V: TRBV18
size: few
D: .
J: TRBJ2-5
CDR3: CASSPLGQETQYF
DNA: TGTGCCAGCTCACCACTTGGCCAAGAGACCCAGTACTTC

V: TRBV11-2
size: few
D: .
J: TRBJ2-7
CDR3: CASSLEFYEQYF
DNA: TGTGCCAGCAGCTTAGAATTCTACGAGCAGTACTTC

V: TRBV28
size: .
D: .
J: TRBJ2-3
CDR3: CASSRSGAPTLTDTQYF
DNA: TGTGCCAGCAGTCGCTCCGGGGCGCCCACCCTGACAGATACGCAGTATTTT

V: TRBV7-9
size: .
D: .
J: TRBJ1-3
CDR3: CASSSTREIISGNTIYF
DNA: TGTGCCAGCAGCTCGACAAGAGAGATCATCTCTGGAAACACCATATATTTT

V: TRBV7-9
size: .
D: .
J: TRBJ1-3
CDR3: CASSFGQPPSGNTIYF
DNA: TGTGCCAGCAGCTTTGGGCAGCCACCTTCTGGAAACACCATATATTTT

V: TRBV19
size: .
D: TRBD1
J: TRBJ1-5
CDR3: CASTQLQGNQPQHF
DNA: TGTGCCAGTACCCAATTACAGGGGAACCAGCCCCAGCATTTT

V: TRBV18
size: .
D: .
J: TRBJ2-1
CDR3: CASSPPIARSSYNEQFF
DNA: TGTGCCAGCTCACCTCCCATTGCCCGTAGCTCCTACAATGAGCAGTTCTTC

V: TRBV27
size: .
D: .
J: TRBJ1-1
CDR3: CASTKPGRPNTEAFF
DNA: TGTGCCAGCACCAAACCGGGACGACCGAACACTGAAGCTTTCTTT

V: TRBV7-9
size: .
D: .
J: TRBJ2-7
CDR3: CASSLTTGPLTEQYF
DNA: TGTGCCAGCAGCTTAACAACAGGGCCCCTCACCGAGCAGTACTTC

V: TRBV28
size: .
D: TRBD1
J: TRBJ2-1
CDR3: CASSPGTGARSPSEQFF
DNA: TGTGCCAGCAGTCCCGGGACAGGGGCCCGGTCCCCCTCTGAGCAGTTCTTC

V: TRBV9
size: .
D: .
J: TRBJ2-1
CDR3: CASSGGAHGHEQFF
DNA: TGTGCCAGCAGCGGGGGCGCCCATGGGCATGAGCAGTTCTTC

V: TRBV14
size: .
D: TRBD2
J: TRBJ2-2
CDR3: CASSQHRGRLPGELFF
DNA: TGTGCCAGCAGCCAACACCGCGGGAGGTTGCCCGGGGAGCTGTTTTTT

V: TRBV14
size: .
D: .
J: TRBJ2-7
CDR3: CASSQNPQTYEQYF
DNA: TGTGCCAGCAGCCAAAATCCGCAGACCTACGAGCAGTACTTC

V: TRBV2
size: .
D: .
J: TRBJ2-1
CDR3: CASESSSGTYNEQFF
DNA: TGTGCCAGCGAGAGTAGTAGCGGAACCTACAATGAGCAGTTCTTC

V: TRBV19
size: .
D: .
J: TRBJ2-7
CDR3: CASYRQGSEPHYEQYF
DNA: TGTGCCAGTTACCGCCAGGGGTCGGAGCCCCACTACGAGCAGTACTTC

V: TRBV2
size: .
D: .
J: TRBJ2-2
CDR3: CASSGQRDTGELFF
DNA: TGTGCCAGCAGTGGCCAGAGGGACACCGGGGAGCTGTTTTTT

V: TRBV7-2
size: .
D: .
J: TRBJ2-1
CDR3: CASSLGDPLSSYNEQFF
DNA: TGTGCCAGCAGCTTAGGGGACCCACTGAGCTCCTACAATGAGCAGTTCTTC

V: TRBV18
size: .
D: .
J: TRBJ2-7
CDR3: CASSPQVGPSSYEQYF
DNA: TGTGCCAGCTCACCCCAGGTGGGCCCGAGCTCCTACGAGCAGTACTTC

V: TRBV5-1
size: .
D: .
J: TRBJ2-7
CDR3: CASSNYLSEQYF
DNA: TGCGCCAGCAGCAACTACCTGTCCGAGCAGTACTTC

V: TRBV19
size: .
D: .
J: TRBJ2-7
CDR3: CASSIGPLRTARLYEQYF
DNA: TGTGCCAGTAGTATAGGACCCCTACGGACAGCAAGGCTCTACGAGCAGTACTTC

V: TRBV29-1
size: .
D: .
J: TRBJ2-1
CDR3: CSVSGWRGRKVRNEQFF
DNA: TGCAGCGTTTCTGGTTGGAGGGGCCGCAAAGTTCGGAATGAGCAGTTCTTC

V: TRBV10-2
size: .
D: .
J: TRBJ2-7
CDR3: CATIDTGLFTKYF
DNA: TGCGCCACCATAGACACGGGATTATTTACTAAGTACTTC

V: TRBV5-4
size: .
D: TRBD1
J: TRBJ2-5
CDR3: CASSPDRVQETQYF
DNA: TGTGCCAGCAGCCCGGACAGGGTCCAAGAGACCCAGTACTTC

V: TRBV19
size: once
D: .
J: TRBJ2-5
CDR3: CASSQDRGYQETQYF
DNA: TGTGCCAGTAGTCAGGACCGAGGGTACCAAGAGACCCAGTACTTC

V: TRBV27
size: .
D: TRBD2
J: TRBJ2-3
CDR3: CASSIFWGEGSDTQYF
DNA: TGTGCCAGCAGCATTTTCTGGGGGGAGGGATCAGATACGCAGTATTTT

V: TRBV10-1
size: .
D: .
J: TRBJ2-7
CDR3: CASSETGEDEQYF
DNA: TGCGCCAGCAGTGAGACAGGGGAGGACGAGCAGTACTTC

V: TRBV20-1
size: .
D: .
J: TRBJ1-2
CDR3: CSAAGNGYTF
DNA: TGCAGTGCAGCGGGCAATGGCTACACCTTC

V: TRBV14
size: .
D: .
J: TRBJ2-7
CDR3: CASSQPRGTRNEQYF
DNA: TGTGCCAGCAGCCAACCGAGGGGGACTCGCAACGAGCAGTACTTC

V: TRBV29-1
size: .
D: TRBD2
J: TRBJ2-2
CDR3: CSVVGLGTGELFF
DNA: TGCAGCGTTGTGGGACTAGGAACCGGGGAGCTGTTTTTT

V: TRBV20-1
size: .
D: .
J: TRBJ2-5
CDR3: CSARQQETQYF
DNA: TGCAGTGCTAGACAGCAAGAGACCCAGTACTTC

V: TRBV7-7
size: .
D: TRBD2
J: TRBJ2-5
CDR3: CASSSTGLAGETQYF
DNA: TGTGCCAGCAGCTCAACAGGACTAGCCGGGGAGACCCAGTACTTC

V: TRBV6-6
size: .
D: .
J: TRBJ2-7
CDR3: CASSQNPGIRPYEQYF
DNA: TGTGCCAGCAGTCAAAACCCAGGGATTCGACCCTACGAGCAGTACTTC

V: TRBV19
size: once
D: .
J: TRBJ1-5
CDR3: CASSQSHSNQPQHF
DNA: TGTGCCAGTAGTCAGAGTCATAGCAATCAGCCCCAGCATTTT

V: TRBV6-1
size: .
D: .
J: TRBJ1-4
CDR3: CASSEVRGLQGKLFF
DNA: TGTGCCAGCAGTGAAGTTCGGGGTCTGCAGGGGAAACTGTTTTTT

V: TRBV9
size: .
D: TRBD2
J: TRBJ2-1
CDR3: CASGGTMYNEQFF
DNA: TGTGCCAGCGGGGGGACTATGTACAATGAGCAGTTCTTC

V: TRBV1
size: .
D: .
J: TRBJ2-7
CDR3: CTSSQEGGQGGYEQYF
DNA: TGCACCAGCAGCCAAGAGGGCGGACAGGGAGGATACGAGCAGTACTTC

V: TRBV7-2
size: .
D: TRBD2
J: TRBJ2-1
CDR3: CASSLLGLAPSEQFF
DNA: TGTGCCAGCAGCTTGTTAGGACTAGCGCCGAGTGAGCAGTTCTTC

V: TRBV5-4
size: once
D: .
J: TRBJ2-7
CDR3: CASSPGGGNDYEQYF
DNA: TGTGCCAGCAGCCCGGGGGGCGGGAATGACTACGAGCAGTACTTC

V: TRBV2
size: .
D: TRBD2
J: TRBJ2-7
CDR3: CASSDYPLAGEFYEQYF
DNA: TGTGCCAGCAGTGATTACCCCCTAGCGGGAGAATTCTACGAGCAGTACTTC

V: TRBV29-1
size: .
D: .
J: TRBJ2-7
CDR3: CSVGSSPYEQYF
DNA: TGCAGCGTTGGGAGCAGTCCCTACGAGCAGTACTTC

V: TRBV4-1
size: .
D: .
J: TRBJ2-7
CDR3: CASSQYTGRSYEQYF
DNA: TGCGCCAGCAGCCAATATACCGGGCGGTCCTACGAGCAGTACTTC

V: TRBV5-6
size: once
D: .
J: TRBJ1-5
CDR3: CASSLSGNQPQHF
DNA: TGTGCCAGCAGCTTATCGGGCAATCAGCCCCAGCATTTT

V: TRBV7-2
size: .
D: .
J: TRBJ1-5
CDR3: CASSLGVWGSNQPQHF
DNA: TGTGCCAGCAGCTTAGGAGTCTGGGGAAGCAATCAGCCCCAGCATTTT

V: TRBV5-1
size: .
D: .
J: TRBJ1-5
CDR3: CASSLGDSDQPQHF
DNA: TGCGCCAGCAGCTTGGGTGACAGTGATCAGCCCCAGCATTTT

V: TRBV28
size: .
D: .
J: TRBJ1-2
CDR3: CASSSHGFDSSYGYTF
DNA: TGTGCCAGCAGTTCTCACGGCTTTGACAGTTCCTATGGCTACACCTTC

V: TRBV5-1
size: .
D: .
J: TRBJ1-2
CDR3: CASTVNGVTNYGYTF
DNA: TGCGCCAGCACGGTTAACGGAGTTACCAACTATGGCTACACCTTC